A single sample gave rise to the 6 T cell receptor beta chains below, sequenced in a study of blood T cell repertoires in COVID-19. TCRdb's table, derived via immunoSEQ multiplex PCR, lists solely in-frame clones and lacks some. There are fewer than 250,000 clones in the sample; 70% to 90% occur only once, and 8.5% to 12% lies in the top ten. Sequenced material: peripheral blood. These receptors were taken from a woman aged 80 or over with acute or convalescent COVID-19.

The chain combines TRBV11-2 with TRBJ1-4, with no clear D. The V end was cut by 5 bases, the J end by 5 bases, with 12 bases between. Germline V gene data show CDR1 as SGHAT and CDR2 as FQNNGV. CDR3 length: 14 residues. CDR3 sequence: CASSPTLPNEKLFF. As DNA, the CDR3 is TGTGCCAGCAGCCCTACTCTGCCCAATGAAAAACTGTTTTTT.

This clone was observed once. The V gene is TRBV5-1, the J gene TRBJ1-5; D gene ambiguous. This CDR3 contains 14 residues. Germline V gene data show CDR1 as SGHRS and CDR2 as YFSETQ. V shed 0 bases and J shed 3 bases, with 7 bases lying between them. CDR3 sequence reads: CASSLDGFNQPQHF. The DNA of the CDR3 is TGCGCCAGCAGCTTGGACGGGTTCAATCAGCCCCAGCATTTT.

The chain employs TRBV29-1 and TRBJ1-3, with a tentative D call TRBD1 (6 bases). CDR3 size: 14 residues. CDR1 is SQVTM and CDR2 is ANQGSEA in the germline V gene. Trimming removed 4 bases at V and 2 bases at J, with 12 bases between. CDR3 loop: CSVGGGTTGNTIYF. The CDR3 DNA sequence: TGCAGCGTTGGAGGGGGAACGACTGGAAACACCATATATTTT.

The table lists this clone with a count of one. The chain links TRBV4-3 to TRBJ2-7; 7 bases match TRBD1. The trim removed 0 bases at V and 2 bases at J, leaving 10 bases unmatched. The germline V gene encodes CDR1 LGHNA and CDR2 YSLEER. The CDR3 has 17 residues. CDR3 loop: CASSQDSATGITYEQYF. The CDR3 coding sequence is TGCGCCAGCAGCCAAGATTCCGCGACAGGGATTACCTACGAGCAGTACTTC.

This clone occurred a few times. The CDR3 sequence is CASSLAGGDGTQYF. In DNA form, the CDR3 reads TGCGCCAGCAGCTTGGCGGGGGGAGACGGTACGCAGTATTTT. This chain connects TRBV5-1 to TRBJ2-3, with 7 bases lining up with TRBD2. The trim removed 0 bases at V and 8 bases at J, leaving 6 bases unmatched. Germline lookup yields CDR1 SGHRS and CDR2 YFSETQ. This CDR3 is built from 14 residues.

This chain connects TRBV6-4 to TRBJ2-7; D not resolved. Germline assignment: CDR1 MRHNA and CDR2 SNTAGT. The ends were cut back, 0 bases at V and 7 bases at J, with 7 bases in the middle. The CDR3 runs 12 residues. The chain's CDR3 is CASSDSRREQYF. CDR3 nucleotides: TGTGCCAGCAGTGACTCGAGGAGAGAGCAGTACTTC.